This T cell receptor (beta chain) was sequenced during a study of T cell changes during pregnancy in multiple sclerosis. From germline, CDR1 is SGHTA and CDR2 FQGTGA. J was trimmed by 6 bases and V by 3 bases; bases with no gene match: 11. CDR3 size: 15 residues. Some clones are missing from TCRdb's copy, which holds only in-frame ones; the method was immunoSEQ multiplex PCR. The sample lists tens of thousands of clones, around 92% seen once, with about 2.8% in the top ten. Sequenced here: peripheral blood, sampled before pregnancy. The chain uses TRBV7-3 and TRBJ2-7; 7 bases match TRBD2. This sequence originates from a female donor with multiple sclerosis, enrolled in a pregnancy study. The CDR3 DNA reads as TGTGCCAGCAGCTTTAGGGCGGGAGATGTTTCCGAGCAGTACTTC. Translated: CASSFRAGDVSEQYF.